Listed here are 23 T cell receptor beta chains from one sample, sequenced in a study of T cell changes during pregnancy in multiple sclerosis. TCRdb's copy holds only in-frame clones and misses some; the assay was immunoSEQ multiplex PCR. The data contain 50,000 to 55,000 clones, approximately 90% of them seen just once; the ten biggest clones take up less than 0.45%. Source: CD4+ T cells from peripheral blood mononuclear cells, taken after pregnancy. Receptors originate from a female donor with multiple sclerosis, enrolled in a pregnancy study.

The chain carries TRBV9 and TRBJ2-3; TRBD2 might be the D (7 bases). With 3 bases removed from V and 8 bases from J, the gap between germline ends came to 19 bases. CDR3 size: 15 residues. Germline V gene sequence: CDR1 SGDLS, CDR2 YYNGEE. The CDR3 DNA reads TGTGCCAGCAGCGCCGGGGGGTTTAAGGGGGGTACGCAGTATTTT. Its translation is CASSAGGFKGGTQYF.

This chain joins TRBV4-2 and TRBJ2-7, with unresolved D. The CDR3 has 16 amino acids. Trimming left V 0 bases short and J 0 bases short, with 12 bases between. Germline CDR1 and CDR2: LGHNA and YNFKEQ. CDR3 DNA sequence: TGTGCCAGCAGCCAAGATGTGGTTGATAGCTCCTACGAGCAGTACTTC. This translates into CASSQDVVDSSYEQYF.

The chain joins TRBV19 to TRBJ2-7; 7 positions agree with TRBD2. Germline assignment: CDR1 LNHDA and CDR2 SQIVND (reference sequence). Trimming removed 7 bases from V and 6 bases from J; junction bases left unmatched: 12. CDR3 length: 14 amino acids. In DNA form, the CDR3 reads TGTGCCAGTAACCCCCGCGGGGGTACGGGCGAGCAGTACTTC. Protein: CASNPRGGTGEQYF.

This sequence joins TRBV7-9 and TRBJ2-1; 10 positions agree with TRBD2. The CDR3 loop spans 17 amino acids. CDR1 SEHNR and CDR2 FQNEAQ come from the germline V gene (reference sequence). V lost 4 bases to trimming and J lost 2 bases; unmatched junction nucleotides: 8. The CDR3 spells CASSWASGRAPYNEQFF. DNA for the CDR3: TGTGCCAGCAGCTGGGCTAGCGGGAGAGCGCCCTACAATGAGCAGTTCTTC.

The chain recombines TRBV25-1 with TRBJ2-7; TRBD1 agrees at 12 bases. This CDR3 region has 16 residues. V trimming: 4 bases; J trimming: 3 bases; junction bases outside the gene matches: 7. Germline assignment: CDR1 MGHDK and CDR2 SYGVNS. CDR3 DNA sequence: TGTGCCAGCAGTGCCCCGGGACAGGGGGCCTTCTACGAGCAGTACTTC. Protein sequence: CASSAPGQGAFYEQYF.

The genes are TRBV29-1 and TRBJ2-3; 13 bases line up with TRBD2. Per the germline V gene, CDR1 is SQVTM and CDR2 is ANQGSEA. The CDR3 is 14 residues long. The junction had 6 bases not matched to a gene; V was cut back by 7 bases and J by 5 bases. CDR3 sequence (DNA): TGCAGCGCCGGAGGACTAGCGGGAGTAGATACGCAGTATTTT. Its protein is CSAGGLAGVDTQYF.

The chain recombines TRBV7-9 with TRBJ2-5; TRBD2 might be the D (6 bases). CDR1 and CDR2 (germline): SEHNR, FQNEAQ (reference sequence). This CDR3 contains 13 residues. Trimming shortened V by 5 bases and J by 2 bases, and 9 bases separated the two germline ends. CDR3 residues: CASSRRAQETQYF. CDR3 DNA sequence: TGTGCCAGCAGCAGGAGGGCACAAGAGACCCAGTACTTC.

The chain combines TRBV6-1 with TRBJ1-1, with 10 bases lining up with TRBD1. Germline CDR1 MNHNS, CDR2 SASEGT. The CDR3 sequence is 15 residues long. The junction had 6 bases not matched to a gene; V was cut back by 6 bases and J by 2 bases. The CDR3 loop reads CASRGQGRANTEAFF. In DNA form, the CDR3 reads TGTGCCAGCAGGGGACAGGGGAGGGCAAACACTGAAGCTTTCTTT.

The J gene is TRBJ2-1, the V gene TRBV7-3, with D uncertain. This CDR3 contains 14 residues. The ends were cut back, 0 bases at V and 10 bases at J, with 13 bases in the middle. Germline V gene data show CDR1 as SGHTA and CDR2 as FQGTGA. CDR3: CASSLTGGAGEQFF. In DNA form, the CDR3 reads TGTGCCAGCAGCTTAACTGGCGGAGCTGGGGAGCAGTTCTTC.

The chain carries TRBV9 and TRBJ2-1; the D is unclear. The germline gives CDR1 SGDLS, CDR2 YYNGEE. This CDR3 spans 15 amino acids. V was trimmed by 2 bases and J by 2 bases, leaving 11 bases between them. CDR3 nucleotides: TGTGCCAGCAGCGTGAGTGAGCGCACCTACAATGAGCAGTTCTTC. Amino acids: CASSVSERTYNEQFF.

This chain uses TRBV2 with TRBJ2-3; D might be TRBD2 (6 bases). V lost 4 bases, J lost 5 bases, and 16 bases lay in between. This CDR3 has 15 residues. Germline CDR1 reads SNHLY; CDR2 reads FYNNEI. CDR3 sequence reads: CASSAGLASGDTQYF. The CDR3 DNA is TGTGCCAGCAGTGCCGGTCTAGCGAGTGGAGATACGCAGTATTTT. Looking up the rest from reference TRBV2 and TRBJ2-3 gives the full variable domain: EPEVTQTPSHQVTQMGQEVILRCVPISNHLYFYWYRQILGQKVEFLVSFYNNEISEKSEIFDDQFSVERPDGSNFTLKIRSTKLEDSAMYFCASSAGLASGDTQYFGPGTRLTVL.

This chain links TRBV5-1 with TRBJ1-2, with D unresolved. Between the trimmed V and J ends, which lost 3 bases and 8 bases, there was a span of 20 bases. Germline V lookup: CDR1 SGHRS, CDR2 YFSETQ. This CDR3 region has 15 residues. The CDR3 DNA sequence: TGCGCCAGCAGCTCCTCAATGGACCTTAGCGGGGGCTACACCTTC. It encodes CASSSSMDLSGGYTF.

This clone was seen more than once but under ten times. The chain combines TRBV7-6 with TRBJ2-1; no definite D call. The CDR3 has 13 residues. The germline gives CDR1 SGHVS, CDR2 FNYEAQ. V was clipped by 2 bases and J by 4 bases, with 6 bases between them. The CDR3: CASSLLGYNEQFF. The CDR3 DNA reads TGTGCCAGCAGCTTACTCGGTTACAATGAGCAGTTCTTC.

The chain couples TRBV5-6 to TRBJ2-7, with TRBD1 matching 9 bases. This CDR3 has 17 residues. V trimming: 3 bases; J trimming: 0 bases; junction bases outside the gene matches: 10. CDR1 is SGHDT, CDR2 YYEEEE, per germline. CDR3 sequence reads: CASSSGQGYSSSYEQYF. The CDR3 DNA reads TGTGCCAGCAGCTCGGGACAGGGCTACTCGAGCTCCTACGAGCAGTACTTC.

J is TRBJ1-5 and V is TRBV5-5, with 8 positions matching TRBD1. Germline V CDR1 and CDR2: SGHKS, YYEKEE (reference sequence). The trim removed 0 bases at V and 2 bases at J, leaving 16 bases unmatched. This CDR3 region has 20 residues. DNA of the CDR3: TGTGCCAGCAGCTTGGCGTGGGGGCAGGGGGCGGGTAGAGGCAATCAGCCCCAGCATTTT. Its protein is CASSLAWGQGAGRGNQPQHF.

The chain recombines TRBV7-9 with TRBJ2-7, with D unresolved. Germline CDR1 and CDR2: SEHNR and FQNEAQ (reference sequence). V was shortened by 3 bases and J by 0 bases, with 9 bases between the two germline ends. The CDR3 consists of 14 residues. This CDR3 is CASSFGSASYEQYF. The CDR3, as DNA: TGTGCCAGCAGCTTCGGGTCGGCCTCCTACGAGCAGTACTTC.

Here the CDR3 DNA reads TGTGCCAGCAGTGTCGACAGGGGTATGGAAAAACTGTTTTTT. This encodes CASSVDRGMEKLFF. The rearrangement joins TRBV6-5 to TRBJ1-4, with 8 positions matching TRBD1. This CDR3 contains 14 residues. Germline V gene sequence: CDR1 MNHEY, CDR2 SVGAGI. V lost 5 bases, J lost 8 bases, and 7 bases stayed unmatched.

This clone was found once. This chain connects TRBV30 to TRBJ1-2; 7 nucleotides match TRBD1. CDR3 size: 12 residues. V shed 2 bases and J 5 bases; nucleotides not matched to a gene: 2. The V gene's germline CDR1 is GTSNPN and CDR2 SVGIG (reference sequence). The CDR3 spells CAWSRDSYGYTF. CDR3 bases: TGTGCCTGGAGTCGGGACAGTTATGGCTACACCTTC.

The DNA of the CDR3 is TGTGCCAGCAGCTTTGGGGGGGCTGCTTTCTTT. Its translation: CASSFGGAAFF. The gene calls are TRBV11-2 and TRBJ1-1; the D gene is possibly TRBD1 (6 bases). The germline gives CDR1 SGHAT, CDR2 FQNNGV. CDR3 length: 11 amino acids. Trimming stripped 3 bases from V and 11 bases from J, with 10 bases between.

The rearrangement links TRBV11-2 to TRBJ2-1, with D uncertain. The CDR3 contains 11 residues. From germline, CDR1 is SGHAT and CDR2 FQNNGV. V shed 6 bases and J shed 8 bases, with 8 bases lying between them. In DNA form, the CDR3 reads TGTGCCAGCAGTCATCGGGATGAGCAGTTCTTC. Protein: CASSHRDEQFF.

The chain employs TRBV6-4 and TRBJ2-1; 8 bases line up with TRBD1. The CDR3 sequence is 15 residues long. Unmatched junction bases numbered 6, after V lost 3 bases and J lost 5 bases. Germline assignment: CDR1 MRHNA and CDR2 SNTAGT. The CDR3 protein is CASSEGRGRNNEQFF. DNA for the CDR3: TGTGCCAGCAGTGAAGGCAGGGGGCGCAACAATGAGCAGTTCTTC.

This clone was detected once. The CDR3 DNA reads as TGTGCCAGCAGCGGAACTACAGGGGGCGCGGACGAGCAGTACTTC. Amino acids: CASSGTTGGADEQYF. The V and J genes are TRBV7-9 and TRBJ2-7; 9 bases match TRBD1. The trim removed 5 bases at V and 5 bases at J, leaving 10 bases unmatched. This CDR3 comprises 15 residues. The germline V gene has CDR1 SEHNR and CDR2 FQNEAQ (reference sequence). The full variable domain, rest sourced from reference TRBV7-9 and TRBJ2-7, is DTGVSQNPRHKITKRGQNVTFRCDPISEHNRLYWYRQTLGQGPEFLTYFQNEAQLEKSRLLSDRFSAERPKGSFSTLEIQRTEQGDSAMYLCASSGTTGGADEQYFGPGTRLTVT.

The chain has TRBV10-2 and TRBJ2-7, with TRBD2 matching over 13 bases. The CDR3 has 17 residues. Germline V gene lookup returns CDR1 WSHSY and CDR2 SAAADI. Trimming cost V 6 bases and J 7 bases; bases outside gene matches: 15. The CDR3 sequence: CASSDGTSGARLEEQYF. The CDR3 DNA is TGCGCCAGCAGCGATGGGACTAGCGGGGCCAGACTGGAGGAGCAGTACTTC.